This T cell receptor beta chain came from a study of T-cell memory formation after mild COVID-19. Overall study context: Largely, TCR clusters stayed within a single donor. Study outcomes and limitations: Clones shrinking from day 15 to 85 showed even CD4/CD8 mixes; later expanders tilted CD4+.

The CDR3 has 16 residues. Trimming stripped 0 bases from V and 4 bases from J, with 13 bases between. Germline CDR1 LGHDT, CDR2 YNNKEL (reference sequence). With regard to this clonotype: Antigen: not known.

Barcoded TCR alpha and TCR beta cDNA libraries with UMIs came from 5'RACE using constant-segment primers. TCRdb processed the 5' RACE reads anew with MiXCR; each CDR3 protein has one entry. The sample has 500,000 to 600,000 distinct CDR3 sequences; over 15% are singletons. The clonotype was recovered from an adult woman who had mild COVID-19 (a few samples of this study predate the infection). Cell type and time point are not known. Source material: PBMCs or a T cell subset sorted from them (not recorded which). This rearrangement joins TRBV3-1 to TRBJ2-1; a possible D gene is TRBD2 (5 bases). The CDR3 region is CASSQERGRGYNEQFF. The CDR3 DNA reads TGTGCCAGCAGCCAAGAGCGAGGGAGAGGTTACAATGAGCAGTTCTTC.